This T cell receptor beta chain was sequenced in a study of cytomegalovirus exposure and HLA in healthy donors. Study outcomes and limitations: Analysis performed later found approximately 17,000 TCR beta sequences associated with HLA alleles at 0.05 false discovery rate. The authors later linked a missense DCLRE1C variant to TCR beta V- and J-gene trimming. Cytomegalovirus status was reportedly diagnosed by the classifier with high specificity and sensitivity.

The PCR made use of 60 Vbeta and 13 Jbeta primers. The protocol was immunoSEQ multiplex PCR, while the TCRdb copy is restricted to in-frame clones and leaves out a portion. This table holds roughly 150,000 clones, around 80% found once. On this clone: Its matching antigen is unknown.

Sequenced: PBMCs. This TCR was recovered from a man between 35 and 55 years old in good health and CMV-seropositive.

The CDR3, as DNA: TGTGCCAGCAGTACCCGGGACACACAAGAGACCCAGTACTTC. Its translation is CASSTRDTQETQYF. The chain has TRBV27 and TRBJ2-5; weak D call: TRBD1 (6 bases). CDR1 MNHEY and CDR2 SMNVEV come from the germline V gene (reference sequence). V lost 5 bases, J lost 2 bases, and 12 bases lay in between. The CDR3 is 14 amino acids.